A selection of T cell receptor beta chains follows, all from one sample in a study of long-term antiretroviral therapy in people with HIV. Clones were read by immunoSEQ multiplex PCR, and TCRdb kept only the in-frame ones, dropping some. The repertoire includes 24,000 or so clones, 85% of them detected once, and about a tenth sits in the top ten. The input for sequencing was unsorted PBMCs, taken 2.3 years after starting antiretroviral therapy. The source of these receptors is a middle-aged man with HIV. Each CDR3 is given with its conserved first and last residue. A D gene is named only where the DNA matches it firmly. Rows give clone size only sometimes, using once, few, many, or a class for an expanded clone.

V gene: TRBV30
D gene: TRBD2
clone size: .
J gene: TRBJ2-1
CDR3 protein: CAWSLGTSGYNEQFF
CDR3 DNA: TGTGCCTGGAGTCTCGGGACTAGCGGCTACAATGAGCAGTTCTTC

V gene: TRBV19
D gene: .
clone size: .
J gene: TRBJ1-5
CDR3 protein: CASSMVLTAYSNQPQHF
CDR3 DNA: TGTGCCAGTAGTATGGTCCTTACAGCGTATAGCAATCAGCCCCAGCATTTT

V gene: TRBV28
D gene: .
clone size: .
J gene: TRBJ1-3
CDR3 protein: CASSYGYLLNTIYF
CDR3 DNA: TGTGCCAGCAGTTACGGGTATCTCCTAAACACCATATATTTT

V gene: TRBV18
D gene: .
clone size: few
J gene: TRBJ1-2
CDR3 protein: CASSPEGPNLNYGYTF
CDR3 DNA: TGTGCCAGCTCACCAGAGGGCCCGAACCTGAACTATGGCTACACCTTC

V gene: TRBV30
D gene: .
clone size: .
J gene: TRBJ2-1
CDR3 protein: CAWSVEYGVYNEQFF
CDR3 DNA: TGTGCCTGGAGTGTGGAGTACGGGGTATACAATGAGCAGTTCTTC

V gene: TRBV2
D gene: .
clone size: few
J gene: TRBJ1-5
CDR3 protein: CASSEAGGDQPQHF
CDR3 DNA: TGTGCCAGCAGTGAAGCGGGGGGGGATCAGCCCCAGCATTTT

V gene: TRBV11-2
D gene: .
clone size: .
J gene: TRBJ2-1
CDR3 protein: CASSLVANEQFF
CDR3 DNA: TGTGCCAGCAGCTTAGTTGCCAATGAGCAGTTCTTC

V gene: TRBV15
D gene: .
clone size: .
J gene: TRBJ1-4
CDR3 protein: CATSREGVNNEKLFF
CDR3 DNA: TGTGCCACCAGCAGGGAGGGGGTGAATAATGAAAAACTGTTTTTT

V gene: TRBV13
D gene: TRBD1
clone size: .
J gene: TRBJ1-4
CDR3 protein: CASSTRDRRGSGEKLFF
CDR3 DNA: TGTGCCAGCAGCACAAGGGACAGGAGGGGCTCGGGTGAAAAACTGTTTTTT

V gene: TRBV30
D gene: .
clone size: .
J gene: TRBJ1-1
CDR3 protein: CAWNRAGWNSEAFF
CDR3 DNA: TGTGCCTGGAATCGAGCAGGGTGGAACTCTGAAGCTTTCTTT

V gene: TRBV29-1
D gene: .
clone size: .
J gene: TRBJ1-2
CDR3 protein: CSVALQTVNYGYTF
CDR3 DNA: TGCAGCGTTGCACTCCAGACAGTAAACTATGGCTACACCTTC

V gene: TRBV7-3
D gene: .
clone size: .
J gene: TRBJ1-1
CDR3 protein: CASSPGGGPTEAFF
CDR3 DNA: TGTGCCAGCAGCCCCGGGGGAGGACCCACTGAAGCTTTCTTT

V gene: TRBV7-9
D gene: .
clone size: once
J gene: TRBJ2-7
CDR3 protein: CASSLRDNYEQYF
CDR3 DNA: TGTGCCAGCAGCCTACGGGACAACTACGAGCAGTACTTC

V gene: TRBV19
D gene: TRBD2
clone size: .
J gene: TRBJ2-1
CDR3 protein: CASTVAGVGNEQFF
CDR3 DNA: TGTGCCAGTACCGTAGCGGGAGTGGGCAATGAGCAGTTCTTC

V gene: TRBV6-1
D gene: .
clone size: .
J gene: TRBJ2-3
CDR3 protein: CASSEGGSTDTQYF
CDR3 DNA: TGTGCCAGCAGTGAAGGGGGCAGCACAGATACGCAGTATTTT

V gene: TRBV18
D gene: .
clone size: once
J gene: TRBJ2-2
CDR3 protein: CASSDATSTGELFF
CDR3 DNA: TGTGCCAGCTCAGACGCGACATCCACCGGGGAGCTGTTTTTT

V gene: TRBV6-6
D gene: .
clone size: .
J gene: TRBJ1-4
CDR3 protein: CASSWVSNEKLFF
CDR3 DNA: TGTGCCAGCAGTTGGGTATCTAATGAAAAACTGTTTTTT

V gene: TRBV30
D gene: .
clone size: .
J gene: TRBJ1-5
CDR3 protein: CAWSVPQGAPQHF
CDR3 DNA: TGTGCCTGGAGTGTACCTCAGGGCGCGCCCCAGCATTTT

V gene: TRBV9
D gene: .
clone size: once
J gene: TRBJ1-2
CDR3 protein: CASSGYSSSNYGYTF
CDR3 DNA: TGTGCCAGCAGCGGGTACAGTTCCTCTAACTATGGCTACACCTTC

V gene: TRBV9
D gene: .
clone size: .
J gene: TRBJ1-4
CDR3 protein: CASSVGGLNEKLFF
CDR3 DNA: TGTGCCAGCAGCGTAGGAGGGCTTAATGAAAAACTGTTTTTT

V gene: TRBV25-1
D gene: .
clone size: .
J gene: TRBJ2-3
CDR3 protein: CASSADTQYF
CDR3 DNA: TGTGCCAGCAGTGCGGATACGCAGTATTTT

V gene: TRBV29-1
D gene: TRBD2
clone size: .
J gene: TRBJ2-1
CDR3 protein: CSVEGGRVDEQFF
CDR3 DNA: TGCAGCGTTGAGGGCGGGAGGGTCGATGAGCAGTTCTTC

V gene: TRBV27
D gene: .
clone size: .
J gene: TRBJ1-2
CDR3 protein: CASSVVMGGFPSYGYTF
CDR3 DNA: TGTGCCAGCAGTGTGGTGATGGGGGGCTTCCCCTCCTATGGCTACACCTTC

V gene: TRBV4-1
D gene: .
clone size: .
J gene: TRBJ2-7
CDR3 protein: CASSQVLSSYEQYF
CDR3 DNA: TGCGCCAGCAGCCAAGTACTGTCCTCCTACGAGCAGTACTTC

V gene: TRBV29-1
D gene: TRBD1
clone size: .
J gene: TRBJ1-2
CDR3 protein: CSSNDDRAGGYTF
CDR3 DNA: TGCAGCTCCAACGATGACAGGGCGGGGGGCTACACCTTC

V gene: TRBV2
D gene: .
clone size: .
J gene: TRBJ1-5
CDR3 protein: CASSEARVQPQHF
CDR3 DNA: TGTGCCAGCAGTGAAGCGCGGGTCCAGCCCCAGCATTTT

V gene: TRBV27
D gene: .
clone size: .
J gene: TRBJ2-2
CDR3 protein: CASSQNTGELFF
CDR3 DNA: TGTGCCAGCAGCCAAAACACCGGGGAGCTGTTTTTT

V gene: TRBV6-6
D gene: TRBD1
clone size: .
J gene: TRBJ1-3
CDR3 protein: CASSLTGANTIYF
CDR3 DNA: TGTGCCAGCAGTCTGACAGGGGCAAACACCATATATTTT

V gene: TRBV27
D gene: TRBD1
clone size: .
J gene: TRBJ1-1
CDR3 protein: CASSFPGQGASTEAFF
CDR3 DNA: TGTGCCAGCAGTTTCCCGGGACAGGGGGCGAGCACTGAAGCTTTCTTT

V gene: TRBV10-2
D gene: .
clone size: .
J gene: TRBJ2-3
CDR3 protein: CASSEGQTSTDTQYF
CDR3 DNA: TGCGCCAGCAGTGAAGGGCAGACAAGCACAGATACGCAGTATTTT

V gene: TRBV4-1
D gene: .
clone size: .
J gene: TRBJ2-2
CDR3 protein: CASSQDLAQPGRNTGELFF
CDR3 DNA: TGCGCCAGCAGCCAAGATCTAGCGCAACCTGGCAGGAACACCGGGGAGCTGTTTTTT

V gene: TRBV29-1
D gene: TRBD2
clone size: .
J gene: TRBJ2-1
CDR3 protein: CSVSNGASGSSYNEQFF
CDR3 DNA: TGCAGCGTTAGCAATGGGGCTAGCGGGAGCTCCTACAATGAGCAGTTCTTC

V gene: TRBV23-1
D gene: .
clone size: .
J gene: TRBJ1-1
CDR3 protein: CASSQCNSIWREGFAEAFF
CDR3 DNA: TGCGCCAGCAGTCAATGTAATTCTATCTGGCGGGAAGGTTTCGCTGAAGCTTTCTTT

V gene: TRBV11-3
D gene: .
clone size: .
J gene: TRBJ2-5
CDR3 protein: CASSPSWGAETQYF
CDR3 DNA: TGTGCCAGCAGCCCGAGCTGGGGGGCAGAGACCCAGTACTTC

V gene: TRBV11-2
D gene: .
clone size: .
J gene: TRBJ2-7
CDR3 protein: CASSLVVTGLSYEQYF
CDR3 DNA: TGTGCCAGCAGCTTAGTAGTAACAGGTCTCTCCTACGAGCAGTACTTC

V gene: TRBV7-9
D gene: .
clone size: .
J gene: TRBJ1-2
CDR3 protein: CASSLGQGHYGYTF
CDR3 DNA: TGTGCCAGCAGCTTAGGGCAGGGCCACTATGGCTACACCTTC

V gene: TRBV7-6
D gene: TRBD2
clone size: .
J gene: TRBJ2-3
CDR3 protein: CASSLGLAGLADTQYF
CDR3 DNA: TGTGCCAGCAGCTTAGGGCTAGCGGGGCTCGCAGATACGCAGTATTTT

V gene: TRBV6-1
D gene: TRBD1
clone size: once
J gene: TRBJ2-7
CDR3 protein: CASSEIGTGGFYEQYF
CDR3 DNA: TGTGCCAGCAGTGAAATCGGGACAGGGGGATTCTACGAGCAGTACTTC

V gene: TRBV5-6
D gene: .
clone size: .
J gene: TRBJ1-3
CDR3 protein: CASSLDRRGSGNTIYF
CDR3 DNA: TGTGCCAGCAGCTTGGATCGTCGGGGCTCTGGAAACACCATATATTTT

V gene: TRBV7-6
D gene: .
clone size: few
J gene: TRBJ1-1
CDR3 protein: CASSEGLNTEAFF
CDR3 DNA: TGTGCCAGCAGTGAGGGATTGAACACTGAAGCTTTCTTT

V gene: TRBV11-2
D gene: TRBD2
clone size: .
J gene: TRBJ2-7
CDR3 protein: CASSLWGGRSNEQYF
CDR3 DNA: TGTGCCAGCAGCTTATGGGGCGGGAGAAGCAACGAGCAGTACTTC

V gene: TRBV6-5
D gene: .
clone size: once
J gene: TRBJ2-7
CDR3 protein: CASSEGTNSYEQYF
CDR3 DNA: TGTGCCAGCAGTGAAGGGACAAATTCCTACGAGCAGTACTTC

V gene: TRBV21-1
D gene: .
clone size: few
J gene: TRBJ1-2
CDR3 protein: CASSRPRGSNYGYTF
CDR3 DNA: TGTGCCAGCAGCAGGCCGAGGGGAAGCAACTATGGCTACACCTTC

V gene: TRBV7-3
D gene: .
clone size: .
J gene: TRBJ1-1
CDR3 protein: CASSLKGDTEAFF
CDR3 DNA: TGTGCCAGCAGCTTAAAAGGCGACACTGAAGCTTTCTTT

V gene: TRBV27
D gene: TRBD1
clone size: .
J gene: TRBJ2-1
CDR3 protein: CASSIDRGLYNEQFF
CDR3 DNA: TGTGCCAGCAGTATCGACAGGGGTCTGTACAATGAGCAGTTCTTC

V gene: TRBV5-5
D gene: .
clone size: .
J gene: TRBJ2-1
CDR3 protein: CASSLGVYSYNEQFF
CDR3 DNA: TGTGCCAGCAGCTTGGGGGTTTACTCCTACAATGAGCAGTTCTTC